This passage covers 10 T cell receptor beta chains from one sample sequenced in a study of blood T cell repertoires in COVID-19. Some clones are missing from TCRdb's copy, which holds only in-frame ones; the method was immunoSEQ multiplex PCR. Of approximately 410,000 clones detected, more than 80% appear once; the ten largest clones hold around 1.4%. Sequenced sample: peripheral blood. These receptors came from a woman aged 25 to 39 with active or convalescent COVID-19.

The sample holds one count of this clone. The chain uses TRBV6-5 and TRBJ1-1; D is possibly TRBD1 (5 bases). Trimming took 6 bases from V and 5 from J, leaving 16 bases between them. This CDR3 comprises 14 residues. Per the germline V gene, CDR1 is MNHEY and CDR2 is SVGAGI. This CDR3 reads CASRRSGFTTEAFF. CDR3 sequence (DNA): TGTGCCAGCAGACGATCAGGGTTTACGACTGAAGCTTTCTTT.

As DNA, the CDR3 is TGTGCCAGCAGCCCTACGGTGGGACTTGGATCCTACGAGCAGTACTTC. It is translated as CASSPTVGLGSYEQYF. The chain joins TRBV7-8 to TRBJ2-7; possibly TRBD2 for D (6 bases). The CDR3 is 16 residues long. V shed 5 bases and J shed 1 base, with 18 bases lying between them. The germline gives CDR1 SGHVS, CDR2 FQNEAQ.

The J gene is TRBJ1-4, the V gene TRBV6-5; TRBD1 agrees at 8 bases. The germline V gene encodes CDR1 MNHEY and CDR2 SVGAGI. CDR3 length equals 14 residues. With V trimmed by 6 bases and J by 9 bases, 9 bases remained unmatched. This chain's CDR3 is CASSKDREAKKLFF. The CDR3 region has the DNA TGTGCCAGCAGCAAGGACAGGGAGGCGAAAAAACTGTTTTTT.

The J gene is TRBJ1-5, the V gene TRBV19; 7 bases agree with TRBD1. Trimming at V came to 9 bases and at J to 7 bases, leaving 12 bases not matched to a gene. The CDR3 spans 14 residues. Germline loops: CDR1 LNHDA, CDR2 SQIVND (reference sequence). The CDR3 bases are TGTGCCAGCGACCCGGGACAGCCATACCAGCCCCAGCATTTT. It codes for CASDPGQPYQPQHF.

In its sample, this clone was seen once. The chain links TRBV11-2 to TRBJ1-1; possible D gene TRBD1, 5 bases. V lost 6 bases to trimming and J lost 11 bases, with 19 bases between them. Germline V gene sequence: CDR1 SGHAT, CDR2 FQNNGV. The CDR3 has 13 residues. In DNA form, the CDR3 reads TGTGCCAGCAGTCCCACTATCGACAGTGTCGCTTTCTTT. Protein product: CASSPTIDSVAFF.

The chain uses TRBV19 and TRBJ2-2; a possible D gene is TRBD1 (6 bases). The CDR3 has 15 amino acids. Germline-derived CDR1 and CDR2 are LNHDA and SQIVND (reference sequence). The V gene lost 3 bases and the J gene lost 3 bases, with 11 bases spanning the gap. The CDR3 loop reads CASSIQGTDTGELFF. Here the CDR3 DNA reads TGTGCCAGTAGTATTCAGGGGACGGACACCGGGGAGCTGTTTTTT.

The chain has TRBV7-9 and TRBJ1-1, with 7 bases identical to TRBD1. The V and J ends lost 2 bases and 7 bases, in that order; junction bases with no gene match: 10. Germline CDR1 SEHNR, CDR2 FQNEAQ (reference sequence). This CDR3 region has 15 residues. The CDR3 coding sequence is TGTGCCAGCAGCTTATCGCCCGACAGGGATATTGAAGCTTTCTTT. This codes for CASSLSPDRDIEAFF.

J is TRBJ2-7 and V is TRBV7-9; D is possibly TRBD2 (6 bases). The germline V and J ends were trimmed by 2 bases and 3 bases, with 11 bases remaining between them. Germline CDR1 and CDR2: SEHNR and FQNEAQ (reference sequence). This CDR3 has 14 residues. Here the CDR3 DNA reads TGTGCCAGCAGCTTACGGGAGTCTTTCTACGAGCAGTACTTC. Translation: CASSLRESFYEQYF.

The CDR3 is CASTRANYGYTF. The CDR3 DNA is TGTGCCAGCACCCGGGCTAACTATGGCTACACCTTC. The rearrangement uses TRBV2 and TRBJ1-2, with D unresolved. The V gene lost 7 bases and the J gene lost 0 bases, with 6 bases spanning the gap. This CDR3 is built from 12 residues. Germline CDR1 reads SNHLY; CDR2 reads FYNNEI.

CDR3 residues: CASSQGSASGSSYNEQFF. Here the CDR3 DNA reads TGCGCCAGCAGCCAAGGGTCGGCTAGCGGATCATCCTACAATGAGCAGTTCTTC. V and J are TRBV4-1 and TRBJ2-1; 7 bases line up with TRBD2. The CDR3 consists of 18 residues. Germline values: CDR1 MGHRA, CDR2 YSYEKL. J lost 1 base, V lost 1 base, and 10 bases had no gene match.